This record looks at one T cell receptor beta chain sequence and its context. Its specificity is not known. TCRdb keeps only in-frame clones here, not all; method: immunoSEQ multiplex PCR. There are nearly 110,000 clones in the sample; under 95% occur only once, and about 20% lies in the top ten. The data were taken from a study of T cell responses to AZD1222 COVID-19 vaccine. Study background: Second-dose schedules of about 4 or about 12 weeks were combined.

The germline V gene has CDR1 MGHRA and CDR2 YSYEKL. V lost 2 bases and J 4 bases, leaving 14 bases between the germline ends. The CDR3 runs 15 residues. The study, taken as a whole, reports: Spike-specific TCR depth and breadth grew after two AZD1222 doses. The reported proportion of spike-specific TCRs targeting unmutated variant regions was nearly half.

Source: peripheral blood, taken on day 0 of AZD1222 vaccination. This TCR derives from an adult in good health. The rearrangement uses TRBV4-1 and TRBJ1-1; D is perhaps TRBD1 (5 bases). This chain's CDR3 is CASSQKRDLPTEAFF. The CDR3 region has the DNA TGCGCCAGCAGCCAAAAAAGGGACCTTCCCACTGAAGCTTTCTTT.